What follows are 31 T cell receptor beta chains derived from one specimen sequenced in a study of T cell responses to AZD1222 COVID-19 vaccine. The assay was immunoSEQ multiplex PCR, and TCRdb's table has in-frame clones only and misses some. The sample lists 150,000 to 200,000 clones, 85% to 95% occurring once. The specimen was peripheral blood, collected on day 0 of AZD1222 vaccination. The origin of the receptors is an adult in good health.

The CDR3 DNA reads TGTGCCAGCAGTCTACGGGACAGGAGAAACACTGAAGCTTTCTTT. Protein product: CASSLRDRRNTEAFF. This chain connects TRBV6-5 to TRBJ1-1; 8 positions agree with TRBD1. The CDR3 sequence is 15 residues long. The V and J ends lost 5 bases and 2 bases, in that order; junction bases with no gene match: 7. CDR1 MNHEY and CDR2 SVGAGI come from the germline V gene.

CDR3 coding DNA: TGTGCCAGCTCATTGACAGGCGGGGACACTGAAGCTTTCTTT. It yields the protein CASSLTGGDTEAFF. The rearrangement links TRBV18 to TRBJ1-1, with D possibly being TRBD1 (6 bases). Trimming pared 5 bases from V and 3 bases from J, leaving 13 bases between. The CDR3 contains 14 residues. Per the germline V gene, CDR1 is KGHSH and CDR2 is LQKENI.

The sample holds one count of this clone. V gene TRBV7-9 combines with J gene TRBJ1-1, with D unresolved. CDR3 length equals 16 residues. Trimming removed 0 bases from V and 3 bases from J, with 14 bases in between. Germline lookup yields CDR1 SEHNR and CDR2 FQNEAQ (reference sequence). CDR3 sequence reads: CASSLASAAGYTEAFF. For the CDR3, the DNA is TGTGCCAGCAGCTTAGCGTCGGCCGCGGGTTACACTGAAGCTTTCTTT.

A note on this clone: The same CDR3 arises from other DNA sequences in this sample as well. The genes are TRBV19 and TRBJ1-6; D gene ambiguous. Germline V CDR1 and CDR2: LNHDA, SQIVND (reference sequence). The V end lost 6 bases, the J end lost 5 bases, and 5 bases lay between the germline ends. The CDR3 totals 12 residues. The CDR3 DNA reads as TGTGCCAGTAGGACCGATAATTCACCCCTCCACTTT. Protein sequence: CASRTDNSPLHF.

This sequence joins TRBV3-1 (or the pseudogene TRBV3-2) and TRBJ1-2; D possibly corresponds to TRBD1 (5 bases). CDR3 length: 16 residues. Germline CDR1 reads LGHDT; CDR2 reads YNNKEL (reference sequence). Trimming took off 1 base at V and 8 bases at J, with 20 bases between the two ends. CDR3 sequence reads: CASSQVRDLSLVGYTF. The CDR3 DNA is TGTGCCAGCAGCCAAGTACGGGACCTCTCTCTGGTGGGCTACACCTTC.

The chain carries TRBV29-1 and TRBJ1-2; D remains ambiguous. Germline values: CDR1 SQVTM, CDR2 ANQGSEA. Trimming removed 4 bases at V and 2 bases at J, with 11 bases between. The CDR3 loop spans 13 amino acids. The CDR3 DNA follows: TGCAGCGTTGGGCGAGACACGAACTATGGCTACACCTTC. As protein: CSVGRDTNYGYTF. Supplemented by reference TRBV29-1 and TRBJ1-2, the full variable domain reads SAVISQKPSRDICQRGTSLTIQCQVDSQVTMMFWYRQQPGQSLTLIATANQGSEATYESGFVIDKFPISRPNLTFSTLTVSNMSPEDSSIYLCSVGRDTNYGYTFGSGTRLTVV.

This chain joins TRBV7-9 and TRBJ1-4, with D maybe TRBD1 (5 bases). Germline values: CDR1 SEHNR, CDR2 FQNEAQ (reference sequence). There are 16 residues in the CDR3. Between the trimmed V and J ends, which lost 3 bases and 3 bases, there was a span of 14 bases. The CDR3 protein is CASSFTGPAANEKLFF. In DNA, the CDR3 is TGTGCCAGCAGCTTTACGGGGCCCGCGGCTAATGAAAAACTGTTTTTT.

The rearrangement links TRBV10-3 to TRBJ2-7; tentatively, D is TRBD1 or TRBD2 (5 bases each). The germline V and J ends were trimmed by 5 bases and 5 bases, with 10 bases remaining between them. Germline CDR1 reads ENHRY; CDR2 reads SYGVKD. The CDR3 runs to 12 residues. Here the CDR3 DNA reads TGTGCCATCAGTATCCGGGACGACGAGCAGTACTTC. Residues: CAISIRDDEQYF.

J is TRBJ1-2 and V is TRBV3-1 (or the pseudogene TRBV3-2); D gene uncertain. The CDR3 has 12 residues. Germline CDR1 LGHDT, CDR2 YNNKEL (reference sequence). Trimming removed 1 base from V and 4 bases from J, with 4 bases in between. CDR3 DNA: TGTGCCAGCAGCCAAGTGGCCTATGGCTACACCTTC. Translated, it gives CASSQVAYGYTF.

J is TRBJ2-5 and V is TRBV5-1; D remains ambiguous. CDR3 length equals 11 residues. Trimming took 4 bases from V and 2 from J, leaving 3 bases between them. Germline CDR1 is SGHRS and CDR2 is YFSETQ. The CDR3 bases are TGCGCCAGCAGCCGGCAAGAGACCCAGTACTTC. Residues: CASSRQETQYF. Looking up the rest from reference TRBV5-1 and TRBJ2-5 gives the full variable domain: KAGVTQTPRYLIKTRGQQVTLSCSPISGHRSVSWYQQTPGQGLQFLFEYFSETQRNKGNFPGRFSGRQFSNSRSEMNVSTLELGDSALYLCASSRQETQYFGPGTRLLVL.

This clone was seen just once. V is TRBV12-3 or TRBV12-4 and J is TRBJ1-2, with unresolved D. The CDR3 contains 12 residues. V lost 8 bases and J 3 bases, leaving 10 bases between the germline ends. As DNA, the CDR3 is TGTGCCAGCTCGGGCTGGGACTATGGCTACACCTTC. As protein: CASSGWDYGYTF.

CDR3 protein: CASSISRDSVQPQHF. The CDR3 coding sequence is TGTGCCAGTAGTATTTCTCGGGACAGCGTTCAGCCCCAGCATTTT. The chain employs TRBV19 and TRBJ1-5; 7 bases line up with TRBD1. The junction had 8 bases not matched to a gene; V was cut back by 3 bases and J by 6 bases. There are 15 residues in the CDR3. Per germline, CDR1 LNHDA and CDR2 SQIVND (reference sequence). Based on the CDR3 plus reference TRBV19 and TRBJ1-5, the full variable domain is DGGITQSPKYLFRKEGQNVTLSCEQNLNHDAMYWYRQDPGQGLRLIYYSQIVNDFQKGDIAEGYSVSREKKESFPLTVTSAQKNPTAFYLCASSISRDSVQPQHFGDGTRLSIL.

This sequence joins TRBV25-1 and TRBJ2-5; 11 bases map to TRBD1. Germline V CDR1 and CDR2: MGHDK, SYGVNS. The CDR3 runs 16 residues. The V segment lost 4 bases and the J segment 1 base; nucleotides outside the gene matches: 5. CDR3 sequence reads: CASSVGQGAVQETQYF. CDR3 bases: TGTGCCAGCAGTGTCGGACAGGGGGCGGTCCAAGAGACCCAGTACTTC.

The rearrangement joins TRBV6-6 to TRBJ1-3; D uncertain. This CDR3 has 14 amino acids. CDR1 is MNHNY, CDR2 SVGAGI, per germline (reference sequence). V was shortened by 8 bases and J by 0 bases, with 11 bases between the two germline ends. The CDR3 bases are TGTGCCAGCGCTTCCGGAGTCTCTGGAAACACCATATATTTT. It codes for CASASGVSGNTIYF.

The genes are TRBV7-9 and TRBJ2-7, with TRBD1 matching over 9 bases. CDR3 size: 15 residues. After removal of 5 bases from V and 2 bases from J, the junction contained 7 bases not matched to a gene. Germline lookup yields CDR1 SEHNR and CDR2 FQNEAQ (reference sequence). CDR3 DNA: TGTGCCAGCAGCCGTGGGACAGGGAGTCCCTACGAGCAGTACTTC. It translates to CASSRGTGSPYEQYF.

This clone has more than one count but fewer than ten. This sequence joins TRBV12-5 and TRBJ1-1; 8 bases fit TRBD1. The CDR3 sequence is 13 residues long. Germline assignment: CDR1 LGHNT and CDR2 FRNRAP. With 4 bases clipped from V and 10 bases from J, the junction kept 8 bases outside the gene matches. CDR3 bases: TGTGCTAGTGGTTCGGACAGGGAGCATGGAGCTTTCTTT. This encodes CASGSDREHGAFF.

This chain's CDR3 is CASSIQGVSSPLHF. CDR3 coding DNA: TGTGCCAGTAGTATACAGGGGGTCAGTTCACCCCTCCACTTT. The J gene is TRBJ1-6, the V gene TRBV19; TRBD1 matches at 7 bases. This CDR3 comprises 14 residues. Per germline, CDR1 LNHDA and CDR2 SQIVND (reference sequence). V was clipped by 2 bases and J by 9 bases; unmatched bases: 4.

This rearrangement joins TRBV29-1 to TRBJ2-7, with 7 bases that match TRBD1. V shed 3 bases, J shed 7 bases, and the junction held 9 bases outside the gene matches. The CDR3 runs 13 residues. CDR1 is SQVTM and CDR2 is ANQGSEA in the germline V gene. The CDR3 loop is CSVDYGAGGEQYF. DNA of the CDR3: TGCAGCGTTGATTATGGGGCAGGGGGAGAGCAGTACTTC.

CDR3 DNA sequence: TGTGCCAGCTCACCCCCAGGACTAGCGGGGTCGGATACGCAGTATTTT. Translating gives CASSPPGLAGSDTQYF. The gene calls are TRBV18 and TRBJ2-3; TRBD2 agrees at 12 bases. J lost 6 bases, V lost 3 bases, and 7 bases had no gene match. Germline CDR1 KGHSH, CDR2 LQKENI. The CDR3 totals 16 residues.

This rearrangement joins TRBV28 to TRBJ1-5; D possibly corresponds to TRBD1 (6 bases). Trimming shortened V by 3 bases and J by 1 base, and 16 bases separated the two germline ends. CDR1 is MDHEN and CDR2 is SYDVKM in the germline V gene. This CDR3 comprises 17 residues. The CDR3 sequence: CASSLPGQTLSNQPQHF. The CDR3 region has the DNA TGTGCCAGCAGTTTGCCTGGACAGACACTAAGCAATCAGCCCCAGCATTTT.

The V gene is TRBV7-2, the J gene TRBJ1-3; D uncertain. The CDR3 has 14 amino acids. Per the germline V gene, CDR1 is SGHTA and CDR2 is FQGNSA. V was cut by 1 base and J by 1 base, with 5 bases left in between. CDR3 in DNA: TGTGCCAGCAGCTTAGGGGGTTCTGGAAACACCATATATTTT. Translation gives CASSLGGSGNTIYF.

The chain joins TRBV2 to TRBJ2-1; TRBD2 agrees at 14 bases. This CDR3 is built from 15 residues. The germline V gene encodes CDR1 SNHLY and CDR2 FYNNEI. V shed 8 bases and J 3 bases; nucleotides not matched to a gene: 3. CDR3 protein: CASLGTSGGYNEQFF. The CDR3 bases are TGTGCCAGCCTTGGGACTAGCGGGGGCTACAATGAGCAGTTCTTC. The variable domain in full, with the rest retrieved from reference TRBV2 and TRBJ2-1, is EPEVTQTPSHQVTQMGQEVILRCVPISNHLYFYWYRQILGQKVEFLVSFYNNEISEKSEIFDDQFSVERPDGSNFTLKIRSTKLEDSAMYFCASLGTSGGYNEQFFGPGTRLTVL.

The chain combines TRBV6-1 with TRBJ1-2; 8 bases agree with TRBD1. This CDR3 comprises 14 residues. The ends lost 2 bases at V and 4 bases at J; junction bases unmatched: 3. CDR1 is MNHNS and CDR2 is SASEGT in the germline V gene. CDR3: CASSETQGVYGYTF. In DNA form, the CDR3 reads TGTGCCAGCAGTGAAACACAGGGGGTCTATGGCTACACCTTC.

This chain joins TRBV30 and TRBJ2-2, with D unresolved. Trimming left V 0 bases short and J 1 base short, with 6 bases between. The CDR3 spans 14 residues. Per the germline V gene, CDR1 is GTSNPN and CDR2 is SVGIG (reference sequence). The CDR3 is CAWSVDLNTGELFF. CDR3 bases: TGTGCCTGGAGTGTAGACCTGAACACCGGGGAGCTGTTTTTT.

The V and J genes are TRBV2 and TRBJ2-1; 11 nucleotides match TRBD2. This CDR3 contains 15 residues. Trimming at V came to 6 bases and at J to 2 bases, leaving 3 bases not matched to a gene. Germline lookup yields CDR1 SNHLY and CDR2 FYNNEI. CDR3 sequence reads: CASSATSGTYNEQFF. The CDR3 DNA follows: TGTGCCAGCAGCGCGACTAGCGGGACCTACAATGAGCAGTTCTTC.

V and J are TRBV3-1 (or the pseudogene TRBV3-2) and TRBJ1-5; possible D gene TRBD1, 5 bases. The CDR3 runs to 15 residues. V was pared by 4 bases and J by 7 bases, with 17 bases between. Per the germline V gene, CDR1 is LGHDT and CDR2 is YNNKEL (reference sequence). CDR3 nucleotide sequence: TGTGCCAGCAGCCCGGATCTTCGGGGCCAGCAGCCCCAGCATTTT. Protein sequence: CASSPDLRGQQPQHF.

The sample holds one count of this clone. The chain's CDR3 is CASSSGGETQYF. The CDR3 DNA follows: TGTGCCAGCAGTTCGGGTGGGGAGACCCAGTACTTC. The V call is TRBV28, the J call TRBJ2-5; D call uncertain. Trimming stripped 4 bases from V and 5 bases from J, with 8 bases between. CDR1 and CDR2 (germline): MDHEN, SYDVKM. The CDR3 length is 12 residues. The full variable domain, completed using reference TRBV28 and TRBJ2-5, is DVKVTQSSRYLVKRTGEKVFLECVQDMDHENMFWYRQDPGLGLRLIYFSYDVKMKEKGDIPEGYSVSREKKERFSLILESASTNQTSMYLCASSSGGETQYFGPGTRLLVL.

The chain is built from TRBV3-1 (or the pseudogene TRBV3-2) and TRBJ1-3; no clear D. Germline V gene lookup returns CDR1 LGHDT and CDR2 YNNKEL (reference sequence). Trimming cost V 5 bases and J 0 bases, with 11 bases left between them. This CDR3 region has 15 residues. In nucleotides, the CDR3 is TGTGCCAGCAGCTTGGCGTCCAGCTCTGGAAACACCATATATTTT. Its protein product is CASSLASSSGNTIYF.

The chain couples TRBV18 to TRBJ2-7; 7 positions match TRBD1. V gave up 3 bases and J gave up 3 bases; unmatched junction bases: 5. The germline gives CDR1 KGHSH, CDR2 LQKENI. This CDR3 region has 14 residues. The CDR3 bases are TGTGCCAGCTCACCCAAGGACAGGAACTACGAGCAGTACTTC. Its protein product is CASSPKDRNYEQYF.

The V call is TRBV2, the J call TRBJ2-1; 8 bases are shared with TRBD2. The CDR3 has 15 residues. Germline CDR1 reads SNHLY; CDR2 reads FYNNEI. V lost 4 bases to trimming and J lost 4 bases; unmatched junction nucleotides: 6. In DNA form, the CDR3 reads TGTGCCAGCAGTGGGTTAACGGGGGGGTACAATGAGCAGTTCTTC. Translated, it gives CASSGLTGGYNEQFF.

The rearrangement uses TRBV12-5 and TRBJ1-2; no definite D call. V lost 10 bases and J 7 bases, leaving 16 bases between the germline ends. Germline V gene data show CDR1 as LGHNT and CDR2 as FRNRAP. The CDR3 consists of 12 residues. The CDR3 sequence: CATYGEMRGYTF. CDR3 nucleotides: TGTGCTACCTACGGGGAGATGCGTGGCTACACCTTC.